The 9 T cell receptor beta chains presented below share a single source sample, sequenced in a study of shared clonotypes between healthy human individuals. The method was immunoSEQ multiplex PCR; TCRdb's version includes in-frame clones alone and lacks a portion of them. The table records under 550,000 clones, 90% to 96% of them present only once. Source material: naive CD4+ T cells sorted from blood. Regarding subset: CD45RA+ positively selected. These receptors all stem from a woman in her 30s in good health.

This chain links TRBV19 with TRBJ2-7; 8 bases fit TRBD1. The ends lost 8 bases at V and 2 bases at J; junction bases unmatched: 8. Germline V lookup: CDR1 LNHDA, CDR2 SQIVND (reference sequence). CDR3 size: 14 residues. CDR3 in DNA: TGTGCCAGTTCATTCGGACAGGGAACCTACGAGCAGTACTTC. Residues: CASSFGQGTYEQYF.

This chain links TRBV18 with TRBJ2-3, with D perhaps matching TRBD2 (6 bases). The CDR3 is 15 residues long. V shed 2 bases and J shed 6 bases, with 15 bases lying between them. The germline gives CDR1 KGHSH, CDR2 LQKENI. CDR3 sequence (DNA): TGTGCCAGCTCACCAACTCCCGGGGGTCAGGATACGCAGTATTTT. It yields the protein CASSPTPGGQDTQYF.

This chain uses TRBV5-8 with TRBJ1-1; no clear D. V lost 4 bases and J 0 bases, leaving 13 bases between the germline ends. Germline CDR1 reads SGHTS; CDR2 reads YDEGEE. This CDR3 comprises 15 residues. The CDR3 here is CASSPIFGMNTEAFF. Written as DNA, the CDR3 is TGTGCCAGCAGCCCTATTTTTGGGATGAACACTGAAGCTTTCTTT.

The rearrangement links TRBV28 to TRBJ2-2, with D perhaps matching TRBD2 (6 bases). Trimming cost V 1 base and J 0 bases, with 9 bases left between them. The germline gives CDR1 MDHEN, CDR2 SYDVKM. This CDR3 comprises 16 residues. CDR3 coding DNA: TGTGCCAGCAGTTTATATAGCGGAACGAACACCGGGGAGCTGTTTTTT. It codes for CASSLYSGTNTGELFF. The full variable domain, rest sourced from reference TRBV28 and TRBJ2-2, is DVKVTQSSRYLVKRTGEKVFLECVQDMDHENMFWYRQDPGLGLRLIYFSYDVKMKEKGDIPEGYSVSREKKERFSLILESASTNQTSMYLCASSLYSGTNTGELFFGEGSRLTVL.

V and J are TRBV15 and TRBJ2-4; D possibly matches TRBD1 or TRBD2 (6 bases each). CDR1 and CDR2 from the germline V gene are LNHNV and YYDKDF (reference sequence). V was trimmed by 0 bases and J by 6 bases, leaving 15 bases between them. The CDR3 has 16 residues. CDR3 in amino acids: CATSRDRSGGGNIQYF. The CDR3 DNA reads as TGTGCCACCAGCAGAGATCGATCCGGGGGCGGAAACATTCAGTACTTC.

This chain uses TRBV7-9 with TRBJ1-1; TRBD1 is a possible D gene (6 bases). The germline gives CDR1 SEHNR, CDR2 FQNEAQ (reference sequence). The CDR3 runs 15 residues. V shed 6 bases and J shed 0 bases, with 14 bases lying between them. CDR3 in amino acids: CASRLPGGMNTEAFF. CDR3 DNA sequence: TGTGCCAGCAGACTCCCCGGGGGCATGAACACTGAAGCTTTCTTT. Using reference TRBV7-9 and TRBJ1-1 for the parts outside the CDR3, the full variable domain is DTGVSQNPRHKITKRGQNVTFRCDPISEHNRLYWYRQTLGQGPEFLTYFQNEAQLEKSRLLSDRFSAERPKGSFSTLEIQRTEQGDSAMYLCASRLPGGMNTEAFFGQGTRLTVV.

The chain joins TRBV5-8 to TRBJ1-5; D is ambiguous. Germline loops: CDR1 SGHTS, CDR2 YDEGEE. This CDR3 is built from 16 residues. V dropped 0 bases and J dropped 1 base, with 11 bases sitting between them. CDR3 sequence reads: CASSLAVAPSNQPQHF. CDR3 nucleotide sequence: TGTGCCAGCAGCTTGGCCGTGGCCCCAAGCAATCAGCCCCAGCATTTT.

This sequence joins TRBV28 and TRBJ2-7, with 12 positions matching TRBD1. The V gene end was trimmed by 5 bases and the J gene end by 3 bases; junction bases not matched to a gene: 5. CDR1 MDHEN and CDR2 SYDVKM come from the germline V gene. The CDR3 sequence is 15 residues long. For the CDR3, the DNA is TGTGCCAGCAGTGACGGGACAGGGGGCCACTACGAGCAGTACTTC. Amino acid sequence: CASSDGTGGHYEQYF.

The rearrangement links TRBV4-2 to TRBJ2-5; unclear D gene. This CDR3 region has 13 residues. V lost 5 bases, J lost 5 bases, and 12 bases lay in between. Germline lookup yields CDR1 LGHNA and CDR2 YNFKEQ. CDR3 loop: CASSSEASETQYF. CDR3 sequence (DNA): TGTGCCAGCAGCTCTGAAGCTTCGGAGACCCAGTACTTC.